The 8 T cell receptor beta chains reported below all come from one sample, sequenced in a study of T cell responses to AZD1222 COVID-19 vaccine. TCRdb's copy holds only in-frame clones and misses some; the assay was immunoSEQ multiplex PCR. The sample carries roughly 190,000 clones, approximately 91% recorded once. The sample was peripheral blood, taken on day 0 of AZD1222 vaccination. The receptors were gathered from an adult in good health.

The V and J genes are TRBV19 and TRBJ2-3, with 7 bases identical to TRBD1. The V gene's germline CDR1 is LNHDA and CDR2 SQIVND (reference sequence). The V and J ends lost 7 bases and 1 base, in that order; junction bases with no gene match: 8. The CDR3 is made up of 15 amino acids. The CDR3 here is CASTTLTGGTDTQYF. CDR3 in DNA: TGTGCCAGTACCACACTCACAGGGGGCACAGATACGCAGTATTTT.

This clone appeared a single time. V usage is TRBV5-4 and J usage is TRBJ1-4, with TRBD1 as a possible D gene (6 bases). The CDR3 contains 15 residues. Germline V gives CDR1 SGHNT, CDR2 YYREEE (reference sequence). The germline V and J ends were trimmed by 4 bases and 3 bases, with 13 bases remaining between them. CDR3 protein: CASSPQGSSNEKLFF. In nucleotides, the CDR3 is TGTGCCAGCAGCCCGCAGGGGTCGTCTAATGAAAAACTGTTTTTT.

This sequence joins TRBV6-2 or TRBV6-3 and TRBJ2-1, with 9 bases identical to TRBD2. Looked up from germline, CDR1 is MNHEY and CDR2 is SVGEGT. The CDR3 has 15 amino acids. Unmatched junction bases numbered 7, after V lost 5 bases and J lost 5 bases. This chain's CDR3 is CASSGSGGPDNEQFF. DNA for the CDR3: TGTGCCAGCAGTGGGAGCGGGGGGCCTGACAATGAGCAGTTCTTC.

V usage is TRBV12-5 and J usage is TRBJ1-2; 7 bases are shared with TRBD1. The J segment lost 4 bases and the V segment lost 5 bases, leaving 4 bases of the junction unmatched. Germline V gene data show CDR1 as LGHNT and CDR2 as FRNRAP. The CDR3 extends over 13 amino acids. CDR3 protein: CASGPGQPYGYTF. CDR3 coding DNA: TGTGCTAGTGGTCCGGGACAGCCCTATGGCTACACCTTC.

This clone was observed a single time. This chain joins TRBV5-6 and TRBJ2-1; 10 bases fit TRBD1. This CDR3 has 16 residues. CDR1 SGHDT and CDR2 YYEEEE come from the germline V gene. V lost 4 bases, J lost 9 bases, and 13 bases stayed unmatched. The CDR3 loop reads CASSPSDRGLYGEQFF. In DNA form, the CDR3 reads TGTGCCAGCAGCCCTTCAGACAGGGGGCTCTACGGTGAGCAGTTCTTC.

The genes are TRBV5-1 and TRBJ2-7, with unresolved D. The CDR3 is 15 amino acids. With 0 bases removed from V and 5 bases from J, the gap between germline ends came to 15 bases. Germline V gene sequence: CDR1 SGHRS, CDR2 YFSETQ. The CDR3 DNA follows: TGCGCCAGCAGCTTGGGGAGTCCGGTTATCCACGAGCAGTACTTC. Its translation: CASSLGSPVIHEQYF.

The chain uses TRBV2 and TRBJ1-5; 10 bases are a match to TRBD1. This CDR3 has 13 residues. V lost 4 bases and J lost 6; bases outside the gene matches: 0. The germline V gene has CDR1 SNHLY and CDR2 FYNNEI. The CDR3, as DNA: TGTGCCAGCAGTGGGACAGGGGGTCAGCCCCAGCATTTT. This gives the protein CASSGTGGQPQHF.

The rearrangement joins TRBV4-1 to TRBJ1-1; D is possibly TRBD1 (6 bases). Looked up from germline, CDR1 is MGHRA and CDR2 is YSYEKL. The CDR3 runs 15 residues. V dropped 3 bases and J dropped 1 base, with 12 bases sitting between them. This CDR3 is CASSQWGAANTEAFF. DNA of the CDR3: TGCGCCAGCAGCCAGTGGGGGGCGGCGAACACTGAAGCTTTCTTT.